A single sample is the source of the 21 T cell receptor beta chains below, sequenced in a study of shared clonotypes between healthy human individuals. The protocol was immunoSEQ multiplex PCR, while the TCRdb copy is restricted to in-frame clones and leaves out a portion. Here the sample spans around 700,000 clones, about three quarters being singletons. The sample taken for sequencing was memory CD4+ T cells sorted from blood. As to subset: CD45RA-negative fraction. The receptors come from a woman in her 30s in good health.

This clone was found a few times. The V call is TRBV27, the J call TRBJ2-4; 14 bases agree with TRBD2. Germline V gene lookup returns CDR1 MNHEY and CDR2 SMNVEV (reference sequence). V gave up 6 bases and J gave up 3 bases; unmatched junction bases: 16. The CDR3 length is 20 residues. CDR3 region: CASRERSTSGRALGKNIQYF. The CDR3 DNA follows: TGTGCCAGCAGGGAAAGGTCGACTAGCGGGAGGGCCTTGGGCAAAAACATTCAGTACTTC.

This chain connects TRBV6-1 to TRBJ1-2, with TRBD1 as a possible D gene (5 bases). Trimming took off 2 bases at V and 4 bases at J, with 14 bases between the two ends. The CDR3 length is 15 residues. From germline, CDR1 is MNHNS and CDR2 SASEGT. DNA for the CDR3: TGTGCCAGCAGTGAAACCCTGGGGACGGGCTATGGCTACACCTTC. The encoded protein is CASSETLGTGYGYTF.

This clone came up a few times. This rearrangement joins TRBV7-6 to TRBJ1-3; no clear D. Germline V gene sequence: CDR1 SGHVS, CDR2 FNYEAQ. CDR3 length: 17 amino acids. Trimming cost V 5 bases and J 0 bases, with 17 bases left between them. CDR3 region: CASSPTAAAYSGNTIYF. CDR3 in DNA: TGTGCCAGCAGCCCAACGGCGGCAGCTTACTCTGGAAACACCATATATTTT.

This clone was counted between two and nine times. The gene calls are TRBV27 and TRBJ1-5; a weak D match, TRBD1 (5 bases). The germline gives CDR1 MNHEY, CDR2 SMNVEV (reference sequence). This CDR3 spans 14 amino acids. V lost 8 bases to trimming and J lost 1 base, with 12 bases between them. The CDR3 is CASGPGGSNQPQHF. The CDR3 nucleotides are TGTGCCAGCGGGCCTGGGGGAAGCAATCAGCCCCAGCATTTT.

The CDR3 bases are TGCGCCAGCAGCCAATTTTGGGACGATAATGGAGTGGCCCAGCATTTT. Translation: CASSQFWDDNGVAQHF. The gene calls are TRBV4-1 and TRBJ1-5; D is perhaps TRBD1 (5 bases). Germline CDR1 is MGHRA and CDR2 is YSYEKL. The CDR3 spans 16 residues. V lost 2 bases and J 11 bases, leaving 22 bases between the germline ends.

Here the CDR3 reads CASRRTNEKLFF. The CDR3 DNA reads TGTGCCAGCAGGAGGACTAATGAAAAACTGTTTTTT. The V call is TRBV28, the J call TRBJ1-4; D remains unclear. CDR1 is MDHEN and CDR2 is SYDVKM in the germline V gene. Trimming shortened V by 6 bases and J by 2 bases, and 4 bases separated the two germline ends. The CDR3 is 12 amino acids.

This chain joins TRBV7-9 and TRBJ2-5; 8 nucleotides align to TRBD2. With 5 bases clipped from V and 4 bases from J, the junction kept 9 bases outside the gene matches. This CDR3 has 15 residues. Germline assignment: CDR1 SEHNR and CDR2 FQNEAQ (reference sequence). CDR3 amino acids: CASSTAGAFGETQYF. In DNA, the CDR3 is TGTGCCAGCAGCACAGCGGGAGCCTTCGGAGAGACCCAGTACTTC.

The V call is TRBV27, the J call TRBJ2-5, with a tentative D call TRBD2 (6 bases). Germline assignment: CDR1 MNHEY and CDR2 SMNVEV (reference sequence). V was cut by 3 bases and J by 4 bases, with 15 bases left in between. The CDR3 has 15 residues. The CDR3 is CASSFAGSIRETQYF. DNA for the CDR3: TGTGCCAGCAGTTTTGCGGGAAGTATAAGAGAGACCCAGTACTTC.

V usage is TRBV4-2 and J usage is TRBJ2-7; D not resolved. V lost 5 bases and J lost 4, with 6 bases in between. This CDR3 has 11 residues. CDR1 LGHNA and CDR2 YNFKEQ come from the germline V gene. In nucleotides, the CDR3 is TGTGCCAGCAGCTTAGATTACGAGCAGTACTTC. It encodes CASSLDYEQYF.

This chain uses TRBV6-1 with TRBJ1-4; D is uncertain. Per germline, CDR1 MNHNS and CDR2 SASEGT. Trimming cost V 3 bases and J 13 bases, with 12 bases left between them. The CDR3 is made up of 12 amino acids. The CDR3 sequence is CASSEVRFRLFF. The CDR3 DNA reads as TGTGCCAGCAGTGAGGTGCGGTTCCGACTGTTTTTT.

Worth noting for this clone: The sample holds other DNA sequences that translate to the same CDR3. J is TRBJ2-3 and V is TRBV19; 12 bases map to TRBD2. Germline-derived CDR1 and CDR2 are LNHDA and SQIVND (reference sequence). Trimming took 6 bases from V and 3 from J; bases not matched to a gene: 1. The CDR3 consists of 14 residues. The CDR3 coding sequence is TGTGCCAGTAGGACTAGCGGGAGTACAGATACGCAGTATTTT. Its protein product is CASRTSGSTDTQYF.

The chain couples TRBV27 to TRBJ2-3, with D uncertain. V gave up 0 bases and J gave up 0 bases, with 13 bases separating them. CDR1 MNHEY and CDR2 SMNVEV come from the germline V gene (reference sequence). The CDR3 is made up of 17 amino acids. The CDR3 is CASSLSRVELSTDTQYF. The CDR3 DNA is TGTGCCAGCAGTTTATCTAGGGTGGAGCTTAGCACAGATACGCAGTATTTT.

V usage is TRBV4-2 and J usage is TRBJ2-4; 9 nucleotides agree with TRBD1. Germline loops: CDR1 LGHNA, CDR2 YNFKEQ. Trimming cost V 3 bases and J 5 bases; bases outside gene matches: 8. CDR3 size: 16 residues. The CDR3 here is CASSHGTGSGENIQYF. Here the CDR3 DNA reads TGTGCCAGCAGCCACGGGACAGGGTCGGGTGAAAACATTCAGTACTTC.

This chain links TRBV5-3 with TRBJ1-6, with D possibly matching TRBD1 (5 bases). Being an ORF, TRBV5-3 has a function that is uncertain. V dropped 4 bases and J dropped 0 bases, with 17 bases sitting between them. This CDR3 region has 18 residues. For the CDR3, the DNA is TGTGCCAGAAGCACCGACAGAGCTGTAAGCTCCTATAATTCACCCCTCCACTTT. Amino acid sequence: CARSTDRAVSSYNSPLHF.

On this clone: A much more abundant neighbour one base away suggests this may be a read error. The identical CDR3 is also encoded by other nucleotide sequences in the sample. V and J are TRBV7-2 and TRBJ2-3; no clear D. CDR1 is SGHTA and CDR2 is FQGNSA in the germline V gene. This CDR3 is built from 12 residues. Trimming cost V 1 base and J 2 bases, with 1 base left between them. CDR3 in DNA: TGTGCCAGCAGCTTAGACACAGATACGCAGTATTTT. Protein sequence: CASSLDTDTQYF.

The chain is built from TRBV18 and TRBJ1-2; D unclear. The CDR3 has 14 amino acids. CDR1 is KGHSH and CDR2 is LQKENI in the germline V gene. Trimming took off 3 bases at V and 0 bases at J, with 8 bases between the two ends. The CDR3 is CASSPGQTNYGYTF. CDR3 DNA: TGTGCCAGCTCACCTGGGCAGACTAACTATGGCTACACCTTC. Complete variable domain (other parts from reference TRBV18 and TRBJ1-2): NAGVMQNPRHLVRRRGQEARLRCSPMKGHSHVYWYRQLPEEGLKFMVYLQKENIIDESGMPKERFSAEFPKEGPSILRIQQVVRGDSAAYFCASSPGQTNYGYTFGSGTRLTVV.

The rearrangement uses TRBV6-4 and TRBJ1-1, with 7 bases matching TRBD1. The germline gives CDR1 MRHNA, CDR2 SNTAGT. The J segment lost 4 bases and the V segment lost 3 bases, leaving 2 bases of the junction unmatched. The CDR3 totals 13 residues. CDR3 sequence reads: CASSEQGSTEAFF. Here the CDR3 DNA reads TGTGCCAGCAGTGAACAGGGGTCCACTGAAGCTTTCTTT.

The rearrangement links TRBV7-9 to TRBJ1-4; D gene unclear. CDR1 SEHNR and CDR2 FQNEAQ come from the germline V gene (reference sequence). Trimming stripped 5 bases from V and 4 bases from J, with 8 bases between. The CDR3 extends over 13 amino acids. The CDR3 sequence: CASSPPNNEKLFF. Here the CDR3 DNA reads TGTGCCAGCAGCCCACCGAATAATGAAAAACTGTTTTTT.

This chain connects TRBV9 to TRBJ1-5; D possibly corresponds to TRBD1 (6 bases). The germline V gene encodes CDR1 SGDLS and CDR2 YYNGEE. Trimming took 3 bases from V and 4 from J, leaving 14 bases between them. This CDR3 is built from 15 residues. The DNA of the CDR3 is TGTGCCAGCAGCGGGCCTGGGGGCGGGAATCAGCCCCAGCATTTT. It encodes CASSGPGGGNQPQHF. Supplemented by reference TRBV9 and TRBJ1-5, the full variable domain reads DSGVTQTPKHLITATGQRVTLRCSPRSGDLSVYWYQQSLDQGLQFLIQYYNGEERAKGNILERFSAQQFPDLHSELNLSSLELGDSALYFCASSGPGGGNQPQHFGDGTRLSIL.

The chain links TRBV6-1 to TRBJ2-2; maybe TRBD2 (5 bases). The CDR3 is 15 residues long. Germline CDR1 reads MNHNS; CDR2 reads SASEGT. Deletions cut 6 bases from V and 3 bases from J, with 14 bases between. CDR3 in DNA: TGTGCCAGCAGGGTGGCGAGGGATCACACCGGGGAGCTGTTTTTT. Translated: CASRVARDHTGELFF.

The V call is TRBV4-2, the J call TRBJ2-1; TRBD2 is a possible D gene (6 bases). The CDR3 totals 13 residues. Germline V gene lookup returns CDR1 LGHNA and CDR2 YNFKEQ. Trimming left V 0 bases short and J 12 bases short, with 12 bases between. The CDR3 region has the DNA TGTGCCAGCAGCCAAGAAGGGGACTTAGGGCAGTTCTTC. Translating gives CASSQEGDLGQFF.